The present entry profiles one T cell receptor beta chain with its context. Time point specified: recipient sample about 28 days before transplant, after cytoreduction. Generated by immunoSEQ multiplex PCR, the TCRdb table keeps only in-frame clones and is missing some. The table has tens of thousands of clones, about nine tenths seen once. The record originates from a study of T cell clonotyping in hematopoietic cell transplantation. Trimming removed 0 bases at V and 0 bases at J, with 5 bases between. Germline CDR1 is SGHTA and CDR2 is FQGNSA. The CDR3 contains 14 residues. The chain uses TRBV7-2 and TRBJ1-1; D gene unclear. The source was peripheral blood mononuclear cells, collected before stem cell transplant. The TCR sequence derives from a man aged 60 to 69 with biphenotypic leukemia. Some clones in this sample may be carry-over from other donors' samples. The CDR3 nucleotides are TGTGCCAGCAGCTTAGCGTCCCTGAACACTGAAGCTTTCTTT. This encodes CASSLASLNTEAFF.